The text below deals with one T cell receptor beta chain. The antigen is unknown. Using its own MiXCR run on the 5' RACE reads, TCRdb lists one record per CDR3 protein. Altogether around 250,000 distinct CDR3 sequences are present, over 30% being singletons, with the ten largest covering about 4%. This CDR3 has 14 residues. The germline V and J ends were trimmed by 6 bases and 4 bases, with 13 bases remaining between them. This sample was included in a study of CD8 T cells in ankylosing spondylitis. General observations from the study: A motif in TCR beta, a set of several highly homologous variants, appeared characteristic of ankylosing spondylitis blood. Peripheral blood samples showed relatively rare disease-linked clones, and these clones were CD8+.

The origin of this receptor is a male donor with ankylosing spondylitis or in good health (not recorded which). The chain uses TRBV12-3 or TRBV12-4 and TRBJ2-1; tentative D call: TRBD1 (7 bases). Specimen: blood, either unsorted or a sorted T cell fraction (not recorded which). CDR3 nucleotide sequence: TGTGCCAGCAGCCTGACAGGGAGGTACAATGAGCAGTTCTTC. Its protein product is CASSLTGRYNEQFF.